This is a list of T cell receptor beta chains from one sample in a study of T cell changes during pregnancy in multiple sclerosis. The data were produced by immunoSEQ multiplex PCR, yet TCRdb's version contains in-frame clones alone and is incomplete. The sample consists of fewer than 85,000 clones, over 90% of them appearing once. The sequencing here drew on peripheral blood, taken in the third trimester of pregnancy. These receptor sequences come from a female donor with multiple sclerosis, enrolled in a pregnancy study. Both conserved end residues are part of each CDR3. The D gene is left open where the match is weak. Not every row has a clone size; where given, it reads once, few, many or a size class.

TRBJ1-5,.,.,TRBV27,CASSFQGYSNQPQHF,TGTGCCAGCAGTTTCCAGGGATATAGCAATCAGCCCCAGCATTTT
TRBJ1-2,.,.,TRBV5-5,CASSYGEMDYGYTF,TGTGCCAGCAGCTATGGGGAGATGGACTATGGCTACACCTTC
TRBJ1-2,.,TRBD1,TRBV29-1,CSVDAGGYGYTF,TGCAGCGTTGACGCAGGGGGCTATGGCTACACCTTC
TRBJ2-1,once,.,TRBV2,CASSGGLSEFDEQFF,TGTGCCAGCAGTGGGGGCTTGTCAGAATTCGATGAGCAGTTCTTC
TRBJ2-3,.,.,TRBV5-6,CASSLEKGMADTQYF,TGTGCCAGCAGCTTGGAAAAGGGGATGGCAGATACGCAGTATTTT
TRBJ1-1,.,.,TRBV19,CASSPGTEAFF,TGTGCCAGTAGCCCCGGGACTGAAGCTTTCTTT
TRBJ2-7,few,.,TRBV19,CASSLPGNEQYF,TGTGCCAGTAGTCTACCGGGGAACGAGCAGTACTTC
TRBJ1-5,.,TRBD1,TRBV6-8,CASSSGQGFRGNQPQHF,TGTGCCAGCAGTTCGGGACAGGGATTTAGAGGCAATCAGCCCCAGCATTTT
TRBJ1-3,.,.,TRBV6-5,CASSSTGSSGNTIYF,TGTGCCAGCAGTTCTACAGGGTCCTCTGGAAACACCATATATTTT
TRBJ1-2,.,TRBD1,TRBV30,CAWSGERDRPYTF,TGTGCCTGGAGCGGCGAACGGGACAGACCCTACACCTTC
TRBJ2-3,.,.,TRBV6-5,CASSYPGQTDTQYF,TGTGCCAGCAGTTACCCCGGACAGACAGATACGCAGTATTTT
TRBJ2-3,.,TRBD2,TRBV6-5,CASSSLGGGAVDTQYF,TGTGCCAGCAGTTCCCTCGGCGGGGGGGCCGTAGATACGCAGTATTTT
TRBJ2-2,.,TRBD2,TRBV11-2,CASSLAPPLAGGNTGELFF,TGTGCCAGCAGCTTAGCCCCTCCCCTAGCGGGGGGAAACACCGGGGAGCTGTTTTTT
TRBJ2-7,.,.,TRBV7-6,CASSLGGVRQGSEQYF,TGTGCCAGCAGCTTAGGAGGCGTTAGGCAGGGGAGCGAGCAGTACTTC
TRBJ2-7,.,TRBD1,TRBV13,CASSHTDRGSYEQYF,TGTGCCAGCAGCCATACGGACAGGGGCAGTTACGAGCAGTACTTC
TRBJ2-3,.,.,TRBV11-3,CASSPRGGGTDTQYF,TGTGCCAGCAGCCCCCGTGGGGGCGGTACAGATACGCAGTATTTT
TRBJ2-7,.,.,TRBV11-2,CASSLNFYEQYF,TGTGCCAGCAGCTTAAACTTCTACGAGCAGTACTTC
TRBJ1-1,.,.,TRBV28,CASSVGRTEAFF,TGTGCCTCCTCGGTAGGGAGGACTGAAGCTTTCTTT
TRBJ1-4,.,TRBD1,TRBV27,CASSMDRGRSEKLFF,TGTGCCAGCAGTATGGACAGGGGGCGTAGTGAAAAACTGTTTTTT
TRBJ2-2,.,.,TRBV6-1,CASSEGGVTGELFF,TGTGCCAGCAGTGAAGGGGGGGTCACCGGGGAGCTGTTTTTT
TRBJ1-2,.,.,TRBV5-4,CASSHPTGPDGYTF,TGTGCCAGCAGCCATCCGACAGGTCCCGACGGCTACACCTTC
TRBJ2-2,.,.,TRBV10-2,CATFSKTNSGTGELFF,TGCGCCACCTTTTCTAAGACAAATAGTGGCACCGGGGAGCTGTTTTTT
TRBJ1-6,.,.,TRBV5-1,CASSFGVGQGMRNSPLHF,TGCGCCAGCAGCTTCGGCGTGGGTCAGGGGATGAGGAATTCACCCCTCCACTTT
TRBJ2-3,.,.,TRBV5-1,CASSLVGALTDTQYF,TGCGCCAGCAGCTTGGTGGGGGCCTTAACAGATACGCAGTATTTT
TRBJ2-3,.,.,TRBV29-1,CSVGAGAGDTQYF,TGCAGCGTTGGGGCGGGGGCGGGAGATACGCAGTATTTT
TRBJ1-5,.,.,TRBV6-5,CASRPSGTSNQPQHF,TGTGCCAGCAGGCCCTCTGGGACAAGCAATCAGCCCCAGCATTTT
TRBJ2-3,.,.,TRBV7-3,CASSSGGPTDTQYF,TGTGCCAGCAGCTCCGGGGGGCCCACAGATACGCAGTATTTT
TRBJ2-7,.,.,TRBV27,CASSLGGPYEQYF,TGTGCCAGCAGTTTGGGCGGGCCCTACGAGCAGTACTTC
TRBJ1-1,.,.,TRBV15,CATSVGGQLNTEAFF,TGTGCCACCAGCGTAGGAGGACAGTTGAACACTGAAGCTTTCTTT
TRBJ1-1,.,TRBD1,TRBV25-1,CASSGNRGRNTEAFF,TGTGCCAGCAGTGGAAACAGGGGCCGGAACACTGAAGCTTTCTTT
TRBJ1-1,.,.,TRBV11-2,CASSPLRHEAFF,TGTGCCAGCAGCCCTTTAAGACACGAAGCTTTCTTT
TRBJ2-3,.,TRBD2,TRBV13,CASSLPWLAGGPGDTQYF,TGTGCCAGCAGCCTCCCGTGGCTAGCGGGGGGGCCAGGAGATACGCAGTATTTT
TRBJ2-7,.,.,TRBV27,CASSLSTGSYEQYF,TGTGCCAGCAGTTTATCTACAGGTTCCTACGAGCAGTACTTC
TRBJ1-5,.,.,TRBV11-1,CASSLGLDQPQHF,TGTGCCAGCAGCTTAGGCTTAGATCAGCCCCAGCATTTT
TRBJ2-1,.,TRBD2,TRBV9,CASSELAGELDEQFF,TGTGCCAGCAGCGAGTTAGCGGGGGAGTTAGATGAGCAGTTCTTC
TRBJ1-1,.,.,TRBV9,CASSVGDSSNTEAFF,TGTGCCAGCAGCGTAGGCGACAGTTCGAACACTGAAGCTTTCTTT
TRBJ2-5,.,TRBD2,TRBV2,CATLSGGQETQYF,TGTGCCACTCTATCGGGGGGTCAAGAGACCCAGTACTTC
TRBJ1-1,.,.,TRBV10-3,CAISGGGRGSLNTEAFF,TGTGCCATCAGTGGGGGGGGTAGGGGATCGCTGAACACTGAAGCTTTCTTT
TRBJ2-1,.,TRBD1,TRBV9,CASSVAGQGGLNEQFF,TGTGCCAGCAGCGTCGCTGGACAGGGGGGTTTAAATGAGCAGTTCTTC
TRBJ1-1,.,.,TRBV6-5,CASSYRVVTEAFF,TGTGCCAGCAGTTACCGGGTCGTCACTGAAGCTTTCTTT
TRBJ2-7,once,TRBD2,TRBV18,CASSPTLAGGAAEQYF,TGTGCCAGCTCCCCCACACTAGCGGGCGGGGCAGCCGAGCAGTACTTC
TRBJ2-1,.,.,TRBV18,CASSTDKNAYNEQFF,TGTGCCAGCTCAACTGACAAGAACGCCTACAATGAGCAGTTCTTC
TRBJ2-7,.,.,TRBV6-5,CASSHEEAYEQYF,TGTGCCAGCAGCCACGAGGAGGCCTACGAGCAGTACTTC
TRBJ2-2,.,TRBD2,TRBV5-1,CASSLERGAYTGELFF,TGCGCCAGCAGCTTGGAGCGGGGGGCCTACACCGGGGAGCTGTTTTTT
TRBJ1-2,once,TRBD1,TRBV18,CASSPDRDHGYTF,TGTGCCAGCTCGCCGGACAGGGATCATGGCTACACCTTC
TRBJ2-1,.,.,TRBV19,CASRLDWKVANEQFF,TGTGCCAGTAGGTTAGACTGGAAAGTGGCCAATGAGCAGTTCTTC
TRBJ2-7,.,TRBD1,TRBV7-9,CASSFPGQGSHEQYF,TGTGCCAGCAGCTTTCCGGGACAGGGTTCACACGAGCAGTACTTC
TRBJ1-1,.,TRBD1,TRBV2,CATRDSEAFF,TGTGCCACGCGGGACAGCGAAGCTTTCTTT
TRBJ2-3,.,TRBD1,TRBV19,CASSLSTGRADTQYF,TGTGCCAGTAGTTTATCGACAGGGCGGGCAGATACGCAGTATTTT
TRBJ2-5,.,.,TRBV10-1,CASSESGWAGIETQYF,TGCGCCAGCAGTGAGTCGGGTTGGGCTGGAATAGAGACCCAGTACTTC
TRBJ2-7,.,.,TRBV7-6,CASSFGEGTYEQYF,TGTGCCAGCAGCTTCGGGGAAGGTACCTACGAGCAGTACTTC
TRBJ2-5,.,.,TRBV7-2,CASSSGGPRGETQYF,TGTGCCAGCAGCTCAGGGGGGCCAAGGGGGGAGACCCAGTACTTC
TRBJ1-3,.,.,TRBV7-8,CASADRGRDTIYF,TGTGCCAGCGCAGACCGGGGGAGGGACACCATATATTTT
TRBJ1-2,.,TRBD1,TRBV11-2,CASTLGGGAYYGYTF,TGTGCCAGCACCCTAGGAGGGGGCGCTTACTATGGCTACACCTTC
TRBJ2-5,once,TRBD2,TRBV11-1,CASSLERGGLQETQYF,TGTGCCAGCAGCTTAGAGCGGGGGGGACTCCAAGAGACCCAGTACTTC
TRBJ1-5,.,TRBD1,TRBV7-6,CASGQDLNQPQHF,TGTGCCAGCGGACAGGACCTCAATCAGCCCCAGCATTTT
TRBJ1-6,once,.,TRBV27,CASSFPSVGQVNSPLHF,TGTGCCAGCAGTTTCCCCTCGGTGGGACAAGTTAATTCACCCCTCCACTTT
TRBJ2-2,.,.,TRBV5-4,CASSSGFNTGELFF,TGTGCCAGCAGCTCAGGGTTTAACACCGGGGAGCTGTTTTTT
TRBJ2-3,once,.,TRBV29-1,CSVARDTFTDTQYF,TGCAGCGTTGCCCGGGACACATTCACAGATACGCAGTATTTT